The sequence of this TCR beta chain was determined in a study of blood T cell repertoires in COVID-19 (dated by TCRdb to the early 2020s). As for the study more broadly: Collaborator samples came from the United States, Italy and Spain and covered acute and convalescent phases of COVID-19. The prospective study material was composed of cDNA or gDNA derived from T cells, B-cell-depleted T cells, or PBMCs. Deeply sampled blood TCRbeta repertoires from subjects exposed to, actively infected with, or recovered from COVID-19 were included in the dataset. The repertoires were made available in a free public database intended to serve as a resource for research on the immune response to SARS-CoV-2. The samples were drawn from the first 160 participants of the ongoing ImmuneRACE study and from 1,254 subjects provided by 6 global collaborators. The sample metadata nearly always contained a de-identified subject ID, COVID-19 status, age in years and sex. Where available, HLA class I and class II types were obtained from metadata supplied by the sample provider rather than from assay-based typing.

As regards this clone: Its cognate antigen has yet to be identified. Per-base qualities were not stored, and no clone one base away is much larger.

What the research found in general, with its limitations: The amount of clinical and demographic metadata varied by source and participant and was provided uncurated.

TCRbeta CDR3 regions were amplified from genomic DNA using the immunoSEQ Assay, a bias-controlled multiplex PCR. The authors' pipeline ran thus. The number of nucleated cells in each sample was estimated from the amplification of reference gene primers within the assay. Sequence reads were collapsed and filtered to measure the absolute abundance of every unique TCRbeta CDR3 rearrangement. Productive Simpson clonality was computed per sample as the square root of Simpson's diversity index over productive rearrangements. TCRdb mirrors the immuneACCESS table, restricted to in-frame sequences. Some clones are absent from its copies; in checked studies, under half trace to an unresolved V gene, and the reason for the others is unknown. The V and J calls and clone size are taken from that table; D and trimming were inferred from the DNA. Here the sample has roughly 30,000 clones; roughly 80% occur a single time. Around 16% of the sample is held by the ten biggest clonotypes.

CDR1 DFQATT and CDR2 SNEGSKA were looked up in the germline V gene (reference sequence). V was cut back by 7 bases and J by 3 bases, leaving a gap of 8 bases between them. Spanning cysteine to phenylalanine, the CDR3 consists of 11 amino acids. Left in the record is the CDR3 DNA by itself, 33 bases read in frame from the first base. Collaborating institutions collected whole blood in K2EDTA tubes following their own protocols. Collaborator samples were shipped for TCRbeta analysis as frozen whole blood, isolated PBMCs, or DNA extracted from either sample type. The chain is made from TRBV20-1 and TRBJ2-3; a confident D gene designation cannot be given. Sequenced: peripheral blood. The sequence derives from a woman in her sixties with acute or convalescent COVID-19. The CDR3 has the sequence CSVGVTDTQYF. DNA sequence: TGCAGTGTCGGAGTGACAGATACGCAGTATTTT.